This T cell receptor (beta chain) derives from a study of blood T cell repertoires in COVID-19. For the study at large: The samples span acute and convalescent COVID-19 from the United States, Italy and Spain.

CDR1 SGHDT and CDR2 YYEEEE come from the germline V gene. Losses at the gene ends were 3 bases for V and 5 bases for J; bases not matched to a gene: 5. The CDR3 runs to 15 residues. Repertoires were generated with immunoSEQ multiplex PCR, while TCRdb's copy carries only in-frame clones and drops some. The repertoire holds about 370,000 clones, with approximately 87% as singletons. The rearrangement links TRBV5-6 to TRBJ2-2; 9 bases align to TRBD1. The source material was peripheral blood. This TCR derives from a young woman with COVID-19, enrolled during active disease. DNA for the CDR3: TGTGCCAGCAGCTCAACAGGGGGCAGGACCGGGGAGCTGTTTTTT. Translated: CASSSTGGRTGELFF.